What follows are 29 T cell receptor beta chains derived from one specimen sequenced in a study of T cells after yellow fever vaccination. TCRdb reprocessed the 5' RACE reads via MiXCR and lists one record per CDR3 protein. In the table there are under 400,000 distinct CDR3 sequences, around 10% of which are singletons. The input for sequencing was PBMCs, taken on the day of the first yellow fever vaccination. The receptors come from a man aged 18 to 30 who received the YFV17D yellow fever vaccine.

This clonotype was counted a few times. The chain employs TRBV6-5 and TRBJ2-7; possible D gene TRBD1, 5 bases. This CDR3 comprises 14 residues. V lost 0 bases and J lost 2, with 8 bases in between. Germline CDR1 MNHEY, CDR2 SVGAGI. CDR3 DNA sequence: TGTGCCAGCAGTTACTCCAGGGCTACCTACGAGCAGTACTTC. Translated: CASSYSRATYEQYF.

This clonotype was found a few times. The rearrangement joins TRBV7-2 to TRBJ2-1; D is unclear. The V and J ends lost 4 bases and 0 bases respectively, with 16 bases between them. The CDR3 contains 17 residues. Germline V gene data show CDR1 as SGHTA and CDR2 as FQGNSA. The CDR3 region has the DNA TGTGCCAGCAGCTCCTCGGCGTGGGCGAGCTCCTACAATGAGCAGTTCTTC. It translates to CASSSSAWASSYNEQFF.

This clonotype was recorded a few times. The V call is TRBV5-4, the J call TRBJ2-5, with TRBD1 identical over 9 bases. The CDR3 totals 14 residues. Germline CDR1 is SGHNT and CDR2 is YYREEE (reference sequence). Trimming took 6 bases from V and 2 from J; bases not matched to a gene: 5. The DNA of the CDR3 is TGTGCCAGCACCTGGGGACAGGGTCAAGAGACCCAGTACTTC. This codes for CASTWGQGQETQYF.

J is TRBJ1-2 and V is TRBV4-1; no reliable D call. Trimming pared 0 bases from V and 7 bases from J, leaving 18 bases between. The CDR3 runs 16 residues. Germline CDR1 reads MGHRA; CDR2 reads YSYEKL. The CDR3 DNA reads TGCGCCAGCAGCCAAGATCTTTACACTTTTTCTGGTGGCTACACCTTC. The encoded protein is CASSQDLYTFSGGYTF.

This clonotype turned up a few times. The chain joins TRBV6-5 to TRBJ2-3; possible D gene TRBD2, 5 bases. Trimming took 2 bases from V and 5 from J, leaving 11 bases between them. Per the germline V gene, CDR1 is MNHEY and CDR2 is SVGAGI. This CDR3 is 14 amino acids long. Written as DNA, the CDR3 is TGTGCCAGCAGTTACACCCTAGCTGGAGATACGCAGTATTTT. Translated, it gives CASSYTLAGDTQYF.

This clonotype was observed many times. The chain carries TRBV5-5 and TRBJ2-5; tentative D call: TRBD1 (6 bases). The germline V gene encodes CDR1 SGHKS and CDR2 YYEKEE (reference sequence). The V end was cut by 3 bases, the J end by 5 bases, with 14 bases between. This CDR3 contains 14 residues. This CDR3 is CASSSITGWETQYF. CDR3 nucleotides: TGTGCCAGCAGCTCAATCACAGGGTGGGAGACCCAGTACTTC. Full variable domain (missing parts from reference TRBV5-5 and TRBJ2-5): DAGVTQSPTHLIKTRGQQVTLRCSPISGHKSVSWYQQVLGQGPQFIFQYYEKEERGRGNFPDRFSARQFPNYSSELNVNALLLGDSALYLCASSSITGWETQYFGPGTRLLVL.

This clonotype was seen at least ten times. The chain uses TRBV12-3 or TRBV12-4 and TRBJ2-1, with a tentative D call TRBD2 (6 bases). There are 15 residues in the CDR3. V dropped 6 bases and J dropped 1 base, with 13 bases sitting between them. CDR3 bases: TGTGCCAGCAGAGCTGGGCGGGGTTCCTACAATGAGCAGTTCTTC. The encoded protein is CASRAGRGSYNEQFF.

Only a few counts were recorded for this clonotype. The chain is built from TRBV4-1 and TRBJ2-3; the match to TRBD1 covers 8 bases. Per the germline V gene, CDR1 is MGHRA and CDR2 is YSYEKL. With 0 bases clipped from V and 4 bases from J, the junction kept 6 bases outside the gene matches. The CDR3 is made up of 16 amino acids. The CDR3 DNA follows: TGCGCCAGCAGCCAAGACCCCAGGGGGCTGTCAGATACGCAGTATTTT. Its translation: CASSQDPRGLSDTQYF.

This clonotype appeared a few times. The CDR3, as DNA: TGTGCCAGCAGCTGGCGCGGGGGGCCAGGGGATACGCAGTATTTT. Translation: CASSWRGGPGDTQYF. The V gene is TRBV7-2, the J gene TRBJ2-3; 8 nucleotides line up with TRBD2. The CDR3 loop spans 15 amino acids. Germline CDR1 SGHTA, CDR2 FQGNSA. After removal of 4 bases from V and 6 bases from J, the junction contained 9 bases not matched to a gene. The full variable domain, its missing parts supplied by reference TRBV7-2 and TRBJ2-3, is GAGVSQSPSNKVTEKGKDVELRCDPISGHTALYWYRQSLGQGLEFLIYFQGNSAPDKSGLPSDRFSAERTGGSVSTLTIQRTQQEDSAVYLCASSWRGGPGDTQYFGPGTRLTVL.

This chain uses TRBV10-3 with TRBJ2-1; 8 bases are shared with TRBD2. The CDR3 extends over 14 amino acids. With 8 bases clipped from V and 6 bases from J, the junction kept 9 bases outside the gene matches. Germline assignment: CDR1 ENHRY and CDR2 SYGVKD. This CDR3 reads CAISGGGPGNEQFF. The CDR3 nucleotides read TGTGCCATCTCCGGGGGGGGGCCCGGCAATGAGCAGTTCTTC.

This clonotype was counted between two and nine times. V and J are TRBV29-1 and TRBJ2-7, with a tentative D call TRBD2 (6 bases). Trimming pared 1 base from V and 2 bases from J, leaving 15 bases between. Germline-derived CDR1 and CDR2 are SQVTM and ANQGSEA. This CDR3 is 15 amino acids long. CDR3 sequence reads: CSVEGVAERTYEQYF. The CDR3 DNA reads TGCAGCGTTGAAGGAGTAGCGGAGAGAACCTACGAGCAGTACTTC.

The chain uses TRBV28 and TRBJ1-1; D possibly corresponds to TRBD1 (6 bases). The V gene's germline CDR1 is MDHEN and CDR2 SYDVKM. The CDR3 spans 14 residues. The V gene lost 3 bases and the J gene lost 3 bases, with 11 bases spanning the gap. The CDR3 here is CASSLARGDTEAFF. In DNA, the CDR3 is TGTGCCAGCAGTTTGGCCAGGGGAGACACTGAAGCTTTCTTT.

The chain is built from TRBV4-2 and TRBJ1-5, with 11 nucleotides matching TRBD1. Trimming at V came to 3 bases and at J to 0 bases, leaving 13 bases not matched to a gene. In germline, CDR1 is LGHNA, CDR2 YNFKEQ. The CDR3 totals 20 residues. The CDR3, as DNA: TGTGCCAGCAGCCAGCCCGAAGGGACAGGGGGTCCTTATAGCAATCAGCCCCAGCATTTT. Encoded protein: CASSQPEGTGGPYSNQPQHF.

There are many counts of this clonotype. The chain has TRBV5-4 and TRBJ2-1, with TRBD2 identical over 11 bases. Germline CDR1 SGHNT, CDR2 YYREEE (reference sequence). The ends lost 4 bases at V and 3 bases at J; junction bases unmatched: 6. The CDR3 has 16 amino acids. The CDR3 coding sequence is TGTGCCAGCAGCCCCACTAGCGGGGGCCACTACAATGAGCAGTTCTTC. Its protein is CASSPTSGGHYNEQFF.

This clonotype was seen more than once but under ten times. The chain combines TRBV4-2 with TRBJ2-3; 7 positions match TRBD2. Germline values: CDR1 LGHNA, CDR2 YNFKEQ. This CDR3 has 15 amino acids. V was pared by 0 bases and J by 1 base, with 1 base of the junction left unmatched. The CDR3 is CASSQDAGGTDTQYF. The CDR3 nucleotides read TGTGCCAGCAGCCAAGATGCGGGGGGCACAGATACGCAGTATTTT.

The chain's CDR3 is CASIRGFSEAFF. CDR3 coding DNA: TGTGCCAGCATAAGAGGTTTTTCTGAAGCTTTCTTT. This sequence joins TRBV12-3 or TRBV12-4 and TRBJ1-1; D is unclear. V lost 7 bases and J 6 bases, leaving 12 bases between the germline ends. This CDR3 comprises 12 residues.

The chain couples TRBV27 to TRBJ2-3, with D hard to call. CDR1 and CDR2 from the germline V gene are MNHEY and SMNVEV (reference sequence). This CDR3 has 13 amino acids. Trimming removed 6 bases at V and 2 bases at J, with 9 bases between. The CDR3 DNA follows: TGTGCCAGCAGCTACAGTCCCACAGATACGCAGTATTTT. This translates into CASSYSPTDTQYF.

This chain's CDR3 is CASSLIPSGGLNTGELFF. The CDR3, as DNA: TGCGCCAGCAGCTTGATTCCTAGCGGGGGGCTAAACACCGGGGAGCTGTTTTTT. This sequence joins TRBV5-1 and TRBJ2-2, with TRBD2 identical over 11 bases. In germline, CDR1 is SGHRS, CDR2 YFSETQ. J lost 2 bases, V lost 1 base, and 7 bases had no gene match. The CDR3 is made up of 18 amino acids.

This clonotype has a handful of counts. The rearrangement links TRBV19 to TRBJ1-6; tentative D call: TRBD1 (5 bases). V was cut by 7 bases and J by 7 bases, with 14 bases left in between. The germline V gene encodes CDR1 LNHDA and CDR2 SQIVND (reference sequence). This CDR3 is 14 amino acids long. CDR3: CASTGDLRNSPLHF. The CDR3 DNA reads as TGTGCCAGTACGGGGGATTTGAGGAATTCACCCCTCCACTTT.

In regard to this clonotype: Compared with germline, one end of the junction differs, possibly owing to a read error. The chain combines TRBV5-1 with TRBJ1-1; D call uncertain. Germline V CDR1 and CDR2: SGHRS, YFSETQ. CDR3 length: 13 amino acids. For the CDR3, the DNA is TGCGCCAGCAGCTTGGCTGTCTCGACTGTAGCTTTCTTT. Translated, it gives CASSLAVSTVAFF.

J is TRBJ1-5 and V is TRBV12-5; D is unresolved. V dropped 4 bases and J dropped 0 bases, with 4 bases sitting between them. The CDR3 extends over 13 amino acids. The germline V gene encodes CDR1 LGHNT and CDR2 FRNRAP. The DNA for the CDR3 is TGTGCTAGTGGTTGGGGTAGCAATCAGCCCCAGCATTTT. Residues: CASGWGSNQPQHF.

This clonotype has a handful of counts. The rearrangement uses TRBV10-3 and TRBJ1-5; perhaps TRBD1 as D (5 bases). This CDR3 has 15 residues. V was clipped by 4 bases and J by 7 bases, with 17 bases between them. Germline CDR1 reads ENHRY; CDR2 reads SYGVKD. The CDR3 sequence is CAISGGTHEGQPQHF. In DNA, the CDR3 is TGTGCCATCAGTGGCGGGACCCACGAAGGACAGCCCCAGCATTTT.

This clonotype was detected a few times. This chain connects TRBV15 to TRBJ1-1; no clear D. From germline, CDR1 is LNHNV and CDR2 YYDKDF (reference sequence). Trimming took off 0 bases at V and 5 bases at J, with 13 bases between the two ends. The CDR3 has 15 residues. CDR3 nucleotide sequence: TGTGCCACCAGCAGAGATCGGGATTCGGGGACTGAAGCTTTCTTT. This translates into CATSRDRDSGTEAFF.

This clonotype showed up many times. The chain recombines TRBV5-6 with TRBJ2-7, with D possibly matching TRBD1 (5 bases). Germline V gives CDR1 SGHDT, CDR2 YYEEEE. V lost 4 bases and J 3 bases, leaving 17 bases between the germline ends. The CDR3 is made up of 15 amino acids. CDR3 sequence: CASSRNRNPVYEQYF. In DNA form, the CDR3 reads TGTGCCAGCAGCCGGAACAGGAACCCTGTCTACGAGCAGTACTTC.

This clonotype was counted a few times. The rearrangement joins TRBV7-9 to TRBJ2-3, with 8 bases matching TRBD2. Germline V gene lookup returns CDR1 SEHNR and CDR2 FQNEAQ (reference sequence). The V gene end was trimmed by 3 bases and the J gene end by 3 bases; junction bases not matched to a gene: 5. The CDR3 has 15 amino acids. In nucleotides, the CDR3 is TGTGCCAGCAGCTTTGCGGGGGGCGAGACAGATACGCAGTATTTT. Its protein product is CASSFAGGETDTQYF.

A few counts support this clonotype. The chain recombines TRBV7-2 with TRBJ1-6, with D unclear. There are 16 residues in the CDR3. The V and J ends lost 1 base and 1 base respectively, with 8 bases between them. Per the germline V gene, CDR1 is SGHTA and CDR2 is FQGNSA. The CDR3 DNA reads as TGTGCCAGCAGCTTAGTAACGGGTTCCTATAATTCACCCCTCCACTTT. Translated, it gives CASSLVTGSYNSPLHF. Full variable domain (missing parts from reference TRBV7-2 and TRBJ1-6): GAGVSQSPSNKVTEKGKDVELRCDPISGHTALYWYRQSLGQGLEFLIYFQGNSAPDKSGLPSDRFSAERTGGSVSTLTIQRTQQEDSAVYLCASSLVTGSYNSPLHFGNGTRLTVT.

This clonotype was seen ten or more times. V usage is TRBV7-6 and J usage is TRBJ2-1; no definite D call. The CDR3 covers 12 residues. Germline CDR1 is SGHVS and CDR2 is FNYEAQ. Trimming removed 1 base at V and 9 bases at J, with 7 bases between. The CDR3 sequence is CASSLGLREQFF. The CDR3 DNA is TGTGCCAGCAGCTTAGGGCTGCGTGAGCAGTTCTTC.

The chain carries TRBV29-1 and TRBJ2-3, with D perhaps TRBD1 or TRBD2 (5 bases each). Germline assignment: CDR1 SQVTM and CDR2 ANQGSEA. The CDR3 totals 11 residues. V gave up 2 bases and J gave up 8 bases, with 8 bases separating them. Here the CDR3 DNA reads TGCAGCGTTGAATCTGGGGGTACGCAGTATTTT. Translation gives CSVESGGTQYF.

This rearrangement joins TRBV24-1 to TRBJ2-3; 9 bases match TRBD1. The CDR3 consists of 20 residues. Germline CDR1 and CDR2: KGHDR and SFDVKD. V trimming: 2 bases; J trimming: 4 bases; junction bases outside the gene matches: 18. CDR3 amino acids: CATSDSGTGRLGRQADTQYF. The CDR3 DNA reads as TGTGCCACCAGTGATTCCGGGACAGGGCGGTTGGGGCGTCAGGCAGATACGCAGTATTTT.